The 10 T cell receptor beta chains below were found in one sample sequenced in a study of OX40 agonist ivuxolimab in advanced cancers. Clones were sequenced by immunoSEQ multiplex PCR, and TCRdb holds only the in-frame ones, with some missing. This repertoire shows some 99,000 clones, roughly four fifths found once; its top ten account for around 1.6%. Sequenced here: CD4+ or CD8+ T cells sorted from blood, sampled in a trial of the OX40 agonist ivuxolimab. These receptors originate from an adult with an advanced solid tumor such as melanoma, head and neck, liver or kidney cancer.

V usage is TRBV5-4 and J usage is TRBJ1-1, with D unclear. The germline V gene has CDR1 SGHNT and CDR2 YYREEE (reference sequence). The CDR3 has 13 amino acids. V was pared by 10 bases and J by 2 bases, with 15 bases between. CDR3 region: CAYRRGGNTEAFF. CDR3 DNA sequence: TGTGCCTACCGCCGGGGAGGAAACACTGAAGCTTTCTTT.

CDR3 sequence (DNA): TGTGCCAGCAGAGTTCGGGACGCCGGTTTTTCACCCCTCCACTTT. This gives the protein CASRVRDAGFSPLHF. The chain recombines TRBV2 with TRBJ1-6; possible D gene TRBD1, 5 bases. The V end was cut by 6 bases, the J end by 9 bases, with 18 bases between. The CDR3 is 15 residues long. The V gene's germline CDR1 is SNHLY and CDR2 FYNNEI.

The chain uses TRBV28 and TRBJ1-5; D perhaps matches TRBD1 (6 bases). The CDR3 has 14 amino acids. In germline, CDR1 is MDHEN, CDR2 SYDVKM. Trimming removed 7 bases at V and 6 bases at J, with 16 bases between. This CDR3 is CASTSREGVQPQHF. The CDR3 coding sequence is TGTGCCAGCACCTCCCGGGAGGGGGTTCAGCCCCAGCATTTT.

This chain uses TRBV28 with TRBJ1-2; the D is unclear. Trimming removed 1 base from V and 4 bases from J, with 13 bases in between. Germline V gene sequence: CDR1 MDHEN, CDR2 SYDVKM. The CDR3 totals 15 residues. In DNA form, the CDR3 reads TGTGCCAGCAGTTTATTGGCCACAATAGGCTATGGCTACACCTTC. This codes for CASSLLATIGYGYTF.

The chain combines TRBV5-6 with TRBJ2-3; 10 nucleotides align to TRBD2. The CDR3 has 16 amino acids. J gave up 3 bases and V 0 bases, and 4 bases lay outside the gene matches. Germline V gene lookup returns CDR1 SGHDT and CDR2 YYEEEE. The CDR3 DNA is TGTGCCAGCAGCTTGGCCGAGACTAGCGGGACAGATACGCAGTATTTT. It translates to CASSLAETSGTDTQYF.

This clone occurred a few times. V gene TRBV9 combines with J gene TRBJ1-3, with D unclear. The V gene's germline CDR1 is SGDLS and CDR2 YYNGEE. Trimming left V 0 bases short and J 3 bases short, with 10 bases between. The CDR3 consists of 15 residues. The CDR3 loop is CASSVGQLFGNTIYF. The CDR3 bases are TGTGCCAGCAGCGTAGGACAACTTTTTGGAAACACCATATATTTT.

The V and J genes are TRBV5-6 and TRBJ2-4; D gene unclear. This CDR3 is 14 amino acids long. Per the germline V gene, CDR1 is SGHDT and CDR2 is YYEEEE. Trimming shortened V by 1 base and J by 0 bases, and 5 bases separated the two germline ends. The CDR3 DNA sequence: TGTGCCAGCAGCTTGACTCTAGCCAAAAACATTCAGTACTTC. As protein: CASSLTLAKNIQYF. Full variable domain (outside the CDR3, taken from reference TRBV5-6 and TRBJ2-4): DAGVTQSPTHLIKTRGQQVTLRCSPKSGHDTVSWYQQALGQGPQFIFQYYEEEERQRGNFPDRFSGHQFPNYSSELNVNALLLGDSALYLCASSLTLAKNIQYFGAGTRLSVL.

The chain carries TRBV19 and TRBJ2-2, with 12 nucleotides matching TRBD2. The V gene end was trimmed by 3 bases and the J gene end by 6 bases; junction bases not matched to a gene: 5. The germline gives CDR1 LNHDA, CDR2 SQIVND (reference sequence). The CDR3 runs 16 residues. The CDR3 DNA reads TGTGCCAGTAGTATTAGGTCTAGCGGGGGGGCCGGGGAGCTGTTTTTT. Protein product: CASSIRSSGGAGELFF.

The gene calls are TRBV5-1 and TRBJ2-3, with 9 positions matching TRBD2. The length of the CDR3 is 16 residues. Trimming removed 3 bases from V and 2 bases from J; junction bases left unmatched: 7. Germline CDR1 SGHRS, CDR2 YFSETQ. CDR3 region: CASSSASGTFTDTQYF. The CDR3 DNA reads TGCGCCAGCAGCTCCGCTAGCGGGACGTTCACAGATACGCAGTATTTT. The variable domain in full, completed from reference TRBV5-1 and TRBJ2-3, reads KAGVTQTPRYLIKTRGQQVTLSCSPISGHRSVSWYQQTPGQGLQFLFEYFSETQRNKGNFPGRFSGRQFSNSRSEMNVSTLELGDSALYLCASSSASGTFTDTQYFGPGTRLTVL.

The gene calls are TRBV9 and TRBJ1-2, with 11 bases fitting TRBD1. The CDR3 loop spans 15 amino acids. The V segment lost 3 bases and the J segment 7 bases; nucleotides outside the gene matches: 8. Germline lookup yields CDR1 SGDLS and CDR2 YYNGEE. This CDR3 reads CASSADRGRVGGYTF. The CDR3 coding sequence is TGTGCCAGCAGCGCGGACAGGGGGCGGGTGGGTGGCTACACCTTC.